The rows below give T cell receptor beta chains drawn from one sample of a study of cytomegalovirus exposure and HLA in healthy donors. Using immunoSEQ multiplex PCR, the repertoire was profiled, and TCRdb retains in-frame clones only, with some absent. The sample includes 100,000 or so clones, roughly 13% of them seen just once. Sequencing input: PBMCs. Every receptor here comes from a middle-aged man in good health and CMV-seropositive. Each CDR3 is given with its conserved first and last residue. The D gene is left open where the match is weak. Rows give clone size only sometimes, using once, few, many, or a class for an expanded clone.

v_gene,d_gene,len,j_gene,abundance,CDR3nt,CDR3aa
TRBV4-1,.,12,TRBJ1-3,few,TGCGCCAGCAGCCAGGGGCCAAACACCATATATTTT,CASSQGPNTIYF
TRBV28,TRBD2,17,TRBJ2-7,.,TGTGCCACAAGTCCACCGGGACTAGGGGCTTTCATGGACGAGCAGTACTTC,CATSPPGLGAFMDEQYF
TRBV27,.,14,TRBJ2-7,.,TGTGCCAGCAGTTTAGAGCGGACCCTTTACGAGCAGTACTTC,CASSLERTLYEQYF
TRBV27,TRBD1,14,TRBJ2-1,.,TGTGCCAGCAGTTGGCAGGGGGCCTACAATGAGCAGTTCTTC,CASSWQGAYNEQFF
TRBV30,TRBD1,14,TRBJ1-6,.,TGTGCCTGGAGTGTGGGACAGGGGTCTTCACCCCTCCACTTT,CAWSVGQGSSPLHF
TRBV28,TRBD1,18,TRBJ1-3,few,TGTGCCAGCAGGACCGCGGGGACAGCCCTAAACTCTGGAAACACCATATATTTT,CASRTAGTALNSGNTIYF
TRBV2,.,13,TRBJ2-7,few,TGTGCCAGCAGTGAAGTCCATAGCCCCGAGCAGTACTTC,CASSEVHSPEQYF
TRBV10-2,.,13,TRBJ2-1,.,TGCGCCAGCAGGGCGGGACAGTACAATGAGCAGTTCTTC,CASRAGQYNEQFF
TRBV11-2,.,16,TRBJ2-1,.,TGTGCCAGCAGCTTAATGGGGGCAGCGGGAAACAATGAGCAGTTCTTC,CASSLMGAAGNNEQFF
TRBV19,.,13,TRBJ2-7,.,TGTGCCAGTAGTGGTGGGAGGTCGGGGGAGCAGTACTTC,CASSGGRSGEQYF
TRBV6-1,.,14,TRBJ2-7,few,TGTGCCAGCAGTGAAATAGGAGACCTCTACGAGCAGTACTTC,CASSEIGDLYEQYF
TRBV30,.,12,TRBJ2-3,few,TGTGCCTGGAGTGCCCCTACAGATACGCAGTATTTT,CAWSAPTDTQYF
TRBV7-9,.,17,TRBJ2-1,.,TGTGCCAGCAGCTTAGCGCTTAGCGGTTTTTCCTACAATGAGCAGTTCTTC,CASSLALSGFSYNEQFF
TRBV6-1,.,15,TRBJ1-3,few,TGTGCCAGCAGGGTGGCAGGGTTTTCTGGAAACACCATATATTTT,CASRVAGFSGNTIYF
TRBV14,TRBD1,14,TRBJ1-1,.,TGTGCCAGCAGCCTGACAGGGGGTGGCACTGAAGCTTTCTTT,CASSLTGGGTEAFF
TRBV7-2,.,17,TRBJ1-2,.,TGTGCCAGCAGCTTAGCCGGGGGAACAGGTAGAAACTATGGCTACACCTTC,CASSLAGGTGRNYGYTF
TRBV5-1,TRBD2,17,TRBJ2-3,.,TGCGCCAGACAAACCACATTGGGACTAGGTGGCACAGATACGCAGTATTTT,CARQTTLGLGGTDTQYF
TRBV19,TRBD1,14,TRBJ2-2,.,TGTGCCAGTAGGGGACAGGGGATCACCGGGGAGCTGTTTTTT,CASRGQGITGELFF
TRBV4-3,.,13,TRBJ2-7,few,TGCGCCAGCAGCCAGACCGGGACTTACGAGCAGTACTTC,CASSQTGTYEQYF
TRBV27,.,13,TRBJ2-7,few,TGTGCCAGCAGTCTCGGACAGTTCTACGAGCAGTACTTC,CASSLGQFYEQYF
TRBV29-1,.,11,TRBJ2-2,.,TGCAGCGGCGGGTACTCCGGGGAGCTGTTTTTT,CSGGYSGELFF
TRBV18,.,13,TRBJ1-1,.,TGTGCCAGCTCCTCGGCGGGGAACACTGAAGCTTTCTTT,CASSSAGNTEAFF
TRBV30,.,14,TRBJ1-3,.,TGTGCCTGGAGTCCCGGGGGGTTCGGAAACACCATATATTTT,CAWSPGGFGNTIYF
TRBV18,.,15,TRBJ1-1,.,TGTGCCAGCTCACGCCAGGGCGACCAGAACACTGAAGCTTTCTTT,CASSRQGDQNTEAFF
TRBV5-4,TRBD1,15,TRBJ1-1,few,TGTGCCAGCAGCTTGAGCAGCGCAGGGGGCACTGAAGCTTTCTTT,CASSLSSAGGTEAFF
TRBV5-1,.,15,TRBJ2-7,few,TGCGCCAGCAGCTTGGGGGGCCGGGGGACCTACGAGCAGTACTTC,CASSLGGRGTYEQYF
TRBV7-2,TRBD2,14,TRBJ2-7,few,TGTGCCAGCAGCTTATCCGGGGGGACCTACGAGCAGTACTTC,CASSLSGGTYEQYF
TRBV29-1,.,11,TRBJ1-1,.,TGCAGCGTTTCCCGCTCGCGGGAAGCTTTCTTT,CSVSRSREAFF
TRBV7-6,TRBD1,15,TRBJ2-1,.,TGTGCCAGCAGTCAAGGGACAGGGGGAGGGAATGAGCAGTTCTTC,CASSQGTGGGNEQFF
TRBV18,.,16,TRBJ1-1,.,TGTGCCAGCTCACAGGGGATGGCCAGACAGAACACTGAAGCTTTCTTT,CASSQGMARQNTEAFF
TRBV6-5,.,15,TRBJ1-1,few,TGTGCCAGCAGTTACTCGGCGGGGGTAAGGACTGAAGCTTTCTTT,CASSYSAGVRTEAFF
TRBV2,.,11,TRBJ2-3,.,TGTGCCAGCGCGGCGGAAGATACGCAGTATTTT,CASAAEDTQYF
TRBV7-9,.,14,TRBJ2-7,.,TGTGCCAGCAGCTTCGACCGGGGGACCTACGAGCAGTACTTC,CASSFDRGTYEQYF
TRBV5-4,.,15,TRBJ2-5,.,TGTGCCAGCAGGGAATTTACCGAGCGGCAAGAGACCCAGTACTTC,CASREFTERQETQYF
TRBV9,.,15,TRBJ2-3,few,TGTGCCAGCAGCGTGCGGGACAGAGCTACAGATACGCAGTATTTT,CASSVRDRATDTQYF
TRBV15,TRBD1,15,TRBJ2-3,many,TGTGCCACCAGCACCGGGACAGGGGAAGCAGATACGCAGTATTTT,CATSTGTGEADTQYF
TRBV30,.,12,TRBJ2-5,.,TGTGCCTGGGCCGGGGGAGAGGGATCCCAGTACTTC,CAWAGGEGSQYF
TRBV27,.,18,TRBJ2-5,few,TGTGCCAGCAGTACCCCGGTACTAGCCCCCATGCCCCAAGAGACCCAGTACTTC,CASSTPVLAPMPQETQYF
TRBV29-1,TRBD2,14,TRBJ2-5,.,TGCAGCGTCACTAGCGGGGTTAGGTCGAAGACCCAGTACTTC,CSVTSGVRSKTQYF
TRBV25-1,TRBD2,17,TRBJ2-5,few,TGTGCCAGCAGTGAAGGAGGAGTAGCGGGACCCCAAGAGACCCAGTACTTC,CASSEGGVAGPQETQYF
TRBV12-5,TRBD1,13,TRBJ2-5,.,TGTGCTAGTGGTTTGGGGGACAGGGAGACCCAGTACTTC,CASGLGDRETQYF